This T cell receptor (beta chain) appears in the sequencing data of a study of T cell responses to AZD1222 COVID-19 vaccine. Study background: Second-dose groups at about 4 or about 12 weeks were pooled.

On this clone: Its antigen is still unknown.

Study-level findings and limits: Spike-specific TCR breadth rose after two AZD1222 doses, and depth rose as well. Only a handful of AZD1222 recipients, about six in all, had baseline seropositivity. Possibly, clonal diversity was underestimated; donors were largely white British and included more females.

Assay used: immunoSEQ multiplex PCR; TCRdb lists only in-frame clones, some missing. The profile shows 100,000 or so clones, 85% to 90% of them singletons. This receptor was taken from an adult in good health. This material consisted of peripheral blood, taken on day 0 of AZD1222 vaccination.

The CDR3 loop is CASSPLIRTGPNEQFF. The CDR3 coding sequence is TGTGCCAGTAGCCCATTAATCAGGACAGGGCCCAATGAGCAGTTCTTC. The V gene is TRBV19, the J gene TRBJ2-1, with 8 bases that match TRBD1. The CDR3 is 16 amino acids. The trim removed 6 bases at V and 6 bases at J, leaving 13 bases unmatched. Looked up from germline, CDR1 is LNHDA and CDR2 is SQIVND (reference sequence).